Sequencing of this TCR beta chain was carried out in a study of cytomegalovirus exposure and HLA in healthy donors. To note about this clone: Its antigen is undetermined.

Study outcomes and limitations: In a later analysis, an Asian-associated ancestry cluster reportedly showed fewer N-insertions than the roughly 650-donor mean. Some V segments, TRBV6-2 and TRBV6-3 among them, were indistinguishable and were therefore excluded.

Germline V gene lookup returns CDR1 SGHTA and CDR2 FQGNSA. There are 16 residues in the CDR3. V lost 3 bases and J 0 bases, leaving 12 bases between the germline ends. PCR involved 60 Vbeta and 13 Jbeta primers. Repertoires were generated with immunoSEQ multiplex PCR, while TCRdb's copy carries only in-frame clones and drops some. Of about 85,000 clones listed, around four fifths were seen once; the top ten hold approximately 2%. The chain carries TRBV7-2 and TRBJ1-3; D unclear. The sample was PBMCs. The receptor was isolated from a boy aged 5-17 years in good health and CMV-seronegative. Here the CDR3 DNA reads TGTGCCAGCAGCTTCATGAGGGCAGGCTCTGGAAACACCATATATTTT. Protein sequence: CASSFMRAGSGNTIYF.